Listed below are T cell receptor beta chains from one sample, sequenced in a study of T cell changes during pregnancy in multiple sclerosis. The repertoire was sequenced with immunoSEQ multiplex PCR; TCRdb's copy has only in-frame clones and lacks some. Of roughly 89,000 clones listed, 94% are singletons. The specimen comprised peripheral blood, sampled in the third trimester of pregnancy. These TCRs come from a female donor with multiple sclerosis, enrolled in a pregnancy study. CDR3s include the opening cysteine and the closing phenylalanine or tryptophan. D genes are given only for firm matches. Size values are once, few and many counts, or a class for expanded clones, and some rows have none.

-	TRBV19	-	TRBJ1-1	TGTGCCAGTAGTATAGATACGGGGACTGAAGCTTTCTTT	CASSIDTGTEAFF
-	TRBV5-6	-	TRBJ2-7	TGTGCCAGCAGCTTACTCCCCCCTTTAGCGGAGGGGACCTACGAGCAGTACTTC	CASSLLPPLAEGTYEQYF
TRBD2	TRBV13	-	TRBJ2-7	TGTGCCAGCAGCTCAACCGGGACTAGCGGGAGCAGTTACGAGCAGTACTTC	CASSSTGTSGSSYEQYF
-	TRBV4-1	-	TRBJ2-1	TGCGCCAGCAGCCCCACGAGGGGAGGCTCCTACAATGAGCAGTTCTTC	CASSPTRGGSYNEQFF
-	TRBV29-1	-	TRBJ2-7	TGCAGCGTAGAAATTGACAGAATTAGCTCCTACGAGCAGTACTTC	CSVEIDRISSYEQYF
-	TRBV4-1	-	TRBJ1-1	TGCGCCAGCAGCCAAGATCTACGGGCAGGGAGGGTTGTGAACACTGAAGCTTTCTTT	CASSQDLRAGRVVNTEAFF
-	TRBV5-5	-	TRBJ1-5	TGTGCCAGCAGCTTGGATCCCAACCTCCCAGCCCAGCATTTT	CASSLDPNLPAQHF
TRBD1	TRBV10-3	-	TRBJ2-2	TGTGCCACGAAACCTCGGACAGGGGAAACCGGGGAGCTGTTTTTT	CATKPRTGETGELFF
-	TRBV5-1	-	TRBJ2-3	TGCGCCAGCAGCTTGACAGGGGATACGCAGTATTTT	CASSLTGDTQYF
-	TRBV11-2	-	TRBJ2-3	TGTGCCAGCAGCAGTTGGGGGGGGGCTGCAGATACGCAGTATTTT	CASSSWGGAADTQYF
-	TRBV5-4	-	TRBJ2-2	TGTGCCAGCAGCCCAGACCCGACAGCCTTGAACACCGGGGAGCTGTTTTTT	CASSPDPTALNTGELFF
-	TRBV4-2	-	TRBJ2-1	TGTGCCAGCAGCCAAGGAGGCTCCTACAATGAGCAGTTCTTC	CASSQGGSYNEQFF
-	TRBV19	-	TRBJ2-1	TGTGCCAGTAGTGGCTTCTTAAATGAGCAGTTCTTC	CASSGFLNEQFF
-	TRBV14	-	TRBJ2-7	TGTGCCAGCAGCCAACGGCGGGACTCCTACGAGCAGTACTTC	CASSQRRDSYEQYF
-	TRBV5-4	-	TRBJ2-1	TGTGCCAGCAGCTTGGTACAGGGCAACAATGAGCAGTTCTTC	CASSLVQGNNEQFF
-	TRBV21-1	once	TRBJ2-5	TGTGCCAGCACCACCTACAGGGGTAAGGAGACCCAGTACTTC	CASTTYRGKETQYF
-	TRBV9	-	TRBJ2-5	TGTGCCAGCGGCGAGTCGACGGGTTCCCAAGAGACCCAGTACTTC	CASGESTGSQETQYF
TRBD1	TRBV9	-	TRBJ2-6	TGTGCCAGCAGCCCGTGGACAGGGGGGATTGGGGCCAACGTCCTGACTTTC	CASSPWTGGIGANVLTF
-	TRBV27	-	TRBJ2-1	TGTGCCAGCAGTCCCCCCGGGGCTAGCGATGAGCAGTTCTTC	CASSPPGASDEQFF
-	TRBV2	-	TRBJ1-3	TGTGCCAGCAGTCTATGGGACACGAGAGCTGGAAACACCATATATTTT	CASSLWDTRAGNTIYF
-	TRBV27	-	TRBJ2-2	TGTGCCAGCAGTTTATCGGGCGGGCCGGGCGGGGAGCTGTTTTTT	CASSLSGGPGGELFF
-	TRBV13	-	TRBJ2-7	TGTGCCAGCAGCTTACATGGTGACCGGAGCGAGCAGTACTTC	CASSLHGDRSEQYF
-	TRBV27	-	TRBJ2-1	TGTGCCAGCAGTTCCCCGCCCAGGAACAATGAGCAGTTCTTC	CASSSPPRNNEQFF
-	TRBV30	-	TRBJ1-2	TGTGCCTGGAGATCGGTTGGCTACACCTTC	CAWRSVGYTF
-	TRBV11-2	once	TRBJ2-7	TGTGCCAGCAGCTCCGGGACTTACTACGAGCAGTACTTC	CASSSGTYYEQYF
-	TRBV28	-	TRBJ1-1	TGTGCCAGCAGTACCATCAGGTGGCGCGTAACTGAAGCTTTCTTT	CASSTIRWRVTEAFF
-	TRBV29-1	-	TRBJ1-2	TGCAGCTACCGAGTCGGAGATGGCTACACCTTC	CSYRVGDGYTF
TRBD1	TRBV7-2	-	TRBJ2-5	TGTGCCAGCAGCTCGGCACAGGGGCCCCGGGAGACCCAGTACTTC	CASSSAQGPRETQYF
-	TRBV30	once	TRBJ2-1	TGTGCCTGGAGTGTACGATCCGGGGGAGGCAGTGAGCAGTTCTTC	CAWSVRSGGGSEQFF
TRBD2	TRBV6-5	-	TRBJ2-7	TGTGCCAGCAGGGCTAGCGGCTCCTACGAGCAGTACTTC	CASRASGSYEQYF
-	TRBV7-9	-	TRBJ2-7	TGTGCCAGCAGCTTCGACAGCCGACGGGCCTCCTACGAGCAGTACTTC	CASSFDSRRASYEQYF
-	TRBV27	-	TRBJ2-7	TGTGCCAGCAGTTTATACATGGGCAGAACCTACGAGCAGTACTTC	CASSLYMGRTYEQYF
TRBD1	TRBV18	-	TRBJ1-4	TGTGCCAGCTCACCACCGGGGACAGGGAGACTGTTTTTT	CASSPPGTGRLFF
TRBD1	TRBV28	-	TRBJ2-1	TGTGCCAGCAGAAGCTTAGGGGACAGATCCTACAATGAGCAGTTCTTC	CASRSLGDRSYNEQFF
-	TRBV15	-	TRBJ2-2	TGTGCCACCAGTTACGACACCAACACCGGGGAGCTGTTTTTT	CATSYDTNTGELFF
-	TRBV28	-	TRBJ2-7	TGTGCCAGCAGTGAACAAAGTCCCTACGAGCAGTACTTC	CASSEQSPYEQYF
TRBD1	TRBV29-1	-	TRBJ2-7	TGCAGCGTCTCATCGGGACAGATATCCTACGAGCAGTACTTC	CSVSSGQISYEQYF
TRBD2	TRBV7-2	-	TRBJ2-1	TGTGCCAGCAGCTTCAAAGGGACAGTCGGGACTAGCGGGGGCAATGAGCAGTTCTTC	CASSFKGTVGTSGGNEQFF
TRBD2	TRBV19	-	TRBJ2-7	TGTGCCAGTAGGAAGACGGGAGGGCTACACGAGCAGTACTTC	CASRKTGGLHEQYF
TRBD1	TRBV19	-	TRBJ1-4	TGTGCCAGGAAAATTGTCCACCTTTTAAGATCGGGGCAGGGGGCTGCAACTAATGAAAAACTGTTTTTT	CARKIVHLLRSGQGAATNEKLFF
-	TRBV6-1	-	TRBJ1-2	TGTGCCAGCAGTGGGGGAGTTGGCTACACCTTC	CASSGGVGYTF
-	TRBV19	-	TRBJ2-3	TGTGCCAGTAGTATCCTTACGGGCACAGATACGCAGTATTTT	CASSILTGTDTQYF